Each of the 25 T cell receptor beta chains below was sequenced from the same sample in a study of T cells in localized non-small cell lung cancer. TCRdb's copy holds only in-frame clones and misses some; the assay was immunoSEQ multiplex PCR. The sample consists of some 30,000 clones, around 90% of them appearing once. The sample here was peripheral blood mononuclear cells, taken before any cancer treatment. The source of these receptors is a man aged 35 to 69 with stage III lung adenocarcinoma.

The rearrangement joins TRBV11-2 to TRBJ1-4, with D perhaps matching TRBD1 (5 bases). The length of the CDR3 is 14 residues. Trimming shortened V by 2 bases and J by 4 bases, and 8 bases separated the two germline ends. The germline CDR1 and CDR2 sequences are SGHAT and FQNNGV. For the CDR3, the DNA is TGTGCCAGCAGCTTACCAGGGAGTAATGAAAAACTGTTTTTT. Translating it yields CASSLPGSNEKLFF.

V and J are TRBV4-2 and TRBJ1-2; D is unresolved. V gave up 1 base and J gave up 0 bases, with 3 bases separating them. This CDR3 comprises 13 residues. The germline CDR1 and CDR2 sequences are LGHNA and YNFKEQ. The CDR3 bases are TGTGCCAGCAGCCAAGGGACTAACTATGGCTACACCTTC. Its translation is CASSQGTNYGYTF.

V is TRBV11-2 and J is TRBJ2-1; TRBD2 agrees at 7 bases. V lost 8 bases and J lost 3; bases outside the gene matches: 13. This CDR3 is built from 16 residues. Germline loops: CDR1 SGHAT, CDR2 FQNNGV. The CDR3 reads CASATTLGGSYNEQFF. The CDR3 DNA follows: TGTGCCAGCGCCACGACCCTGGGGGGGAGCTACAATGAGCAGTTCTTC.

This rearrangement joins TRBV28 to TRBJ1-5; possibly TRBD1 for D (6 bases). The V gene's germline CDR1 is MDHEN and CDR2 SYDVKM. CDR3 size: 13 residues. V was pared by 8 bases and J by 2 bases, with 10 bases between. In DNA form, the CDR3 reads TGTGCCAGCCACGCAGGGGGCAATCAGCCCCAGCATTTT. As protein: CASHAGGNQPQHF.

The chain is built from TRBV28 and TRBJ2-3, with D uncertain. V was clipped by 8 bases and J by 5 bases, with 14 bases between them. The CDR3 contains 13 residues. CDR1 MDHEN and CDR2 SYDVKM come from the germline V gene. CDR3 amino acids: CASFTPNRDTQYF. For the CDR3, the DNA is TGTGCCAGCTTCACTCCGAACCGAGATACGCAGTATTTT.

The gene calls are TRBV14 and TRBJ2-3; D unclear. The CDR3 is 13 amino acids. V gave up 3 bases and J gave up 4 bases, with 8 bases separating them. Germline V gene lookup returns CDR1 SGHDN and CDR2 FVKESK. CDR3 nucleotide sequence: TGTGCCAGCAGCCACCATAACCCAGATACGCAGTATTTT. Translating it yields CASSHHNPDTQYF. The full variable domain, in which reference TRBV14 and TRBJ2-3 provide the parts outside the CDR3, is EAGVTQFPSHSVIEKGQTVTLRCDPISGHDNLYWYRRVMGKEIKFLLHFVKESKQDESGMPNNRFLAERTGGTYSTLKVQPAELEDSGVYFCASSHHNPDTQYFGPGTRLTVL.

The chain joins TRBV7-2 to TRBJ2-2, with 7 bases aligning to TRBD2. With V trimmed by 2 bases and J by 3 bases, 15 bases remained unmatched. Germline V gives CDR1 SGHTA, CDR2 FQGNSA. CDR3 size: 19 residues. The CDR3: CASSLFLALGGGYTGELFF. CDR3 coding DNA: TGTGCCAGCAGCTTATTCCTTGCGTTGGGCGGGGGATACACCGGGGAGCTGTTTTTT.

The DNA for the CDR3 is TGTGCCAGCAGTCCCGCCGGGAGATCCTACGAGCAGTACTTC. Its protein product is CASSPAGRSYEQYF. The chain uses TRBV6-5 and TRBJ2-7, with D perhaps TRBD2 (6 bases). This CDR3 has 14 residues. Trimming cost V 5 bases and J 1 base, with 12 bases left between them. The germline CDR1 and CDR2 sequences are MNHEY and SVGAGI.

The DNA for the CDR3 is TGTGCCAGCAATGGACAGGGAAAGGTCACTGAAGCTTTCTTT. Residues: CASNGQGKVTEAFF. The chain employs TRBV2 and TRBJ1-1; 8 positions agree with TRBD1. Germline lookup yields CDR1 SNHLY and CDR2 FYNNEI. Trimming at V came to 7 bases and at J to 4 bases, leaving 8 bases not matched to a gene. The CDR3 consists of 14 residues.

The chain employs TRBV27 and TRBJ2-4; tentative D call: TRBD2 (6 bases). CDR1 is MNHEY, CDR2 SMNVEV, per germline (reference sequence). CDR3 length equals 15 residues. Trimming removed 3 bases from V and 3 bases from J, with 12 bases in between. For the CDR3, the DNA is TGTGCCAGCAGTTTTATGGAGGGAGGCAAAAACATTCAGTACTTC. Translated: CASSFMEGGKNIQYF.

On this clone itself: The junction shows a germline mismatch at one end, possibly a read error. The chain employs TRBV2 and TRBJ2-7, with 8 bases lining up with TRBD2. CDR1 SNHLY and CDR2 FYNNEI come from the germline V gene. The CDR3 is 14 amino acids. CDR3 protein: CTSSEAGVLGEQYF. DNA for the CDR3: TGTACCAGCAGTGAAGCGGGAGTTCTTGGCGAGCAGTACTTC.

This rearrangement joins TRBV6-5 to TRBJ1-6, with 7 bases fitting TRBD1. Per the germline V gene, CDR1 is MNHEY and CDR2 is SVGAGI. V lost 7 bases and J lost 8; bases outside the gene matches: 8. The CDR3 contains 14 residues. CDR3 DNA sequence: TGTGCCAGCAAGACAGGGACTTGGGATTCACCCCTCCACTTT. It is translated as CASKTGTWDSPLHF.

The genes are TRBV21-1 and TRBJ2-7; the tabulated D call, TRBD1, remains unverified against the DNA. TRBV21-1 is reported as a pseudogene. This CDR3 spans 14 amino acids. This chain's CDR3 is CASIGTGGPYEQYF. CDR3 DNA sequence: TGTGCCAGCATCGGGACAGGGGGTCCCTACGAGCAGTACTTC.

The chain couples TRBV5-4 to TRBJ2-5; unclear D gene. CDR3 length equals 15 residues. Trimming removed 4 bases from V and 2 bases from J, with 15 bases in between. Germline V gene data show CDR1 as SGHNT and CDR2 as YYREEE (reference sequence). CDR3 nucleotide sequence: TGTGCCAGCAGCCAAAGAATTGGGCCGCAAGAGACCCAGTACTTC. It encodes CASSQRIGPQETQYF.

The chain recombines TRBV6-4 with TRBJ2-1; 8 nucleotides agree with TRBD2. Germline CDR1 MRHNA, CDR2 SNTAGT. The CDR3 sequence is 14 residues long. Trimming cost V 6 bases and J 9 bases; bases outside gene matches: 10. The CDR3 DNA sequence: TGTGCCAGCAGCATAGCGGGGTCGGAAAGTGAGCAGTTCTTC. Protein: CASSIAGSESEQFF.

The chain recombines TRBV19 with TRBJ1-5, with D possibly being TRBD1 (5 bases). V dropped 6 bases and J dropped 0 bases, with 15 bases sitting between them. Germline CDR1 and CDR2: LNHDA and SQIVND (reference sequence). The CDR3 spans 16 residues. The chain's CDR3 is CASSPEQAYSNQPQHF. The CDR3 DNA follows: TGTGCCAGTAGCCCTGAACAGGCTTATAGCAATCAGCCCCAGCATTTT.

The gene calls are TRBV2 and TRBJ2-2; D not certain. The ends were cut back, 6 bases at V and 4 bases at J, with 15 bases in the middle. The CDR3 contains 15 residues. Germline lookup yields CDR1 SNHLY and CDR2 FYNNEI. In DNA, the CDR3 is TGTGCCAGCAGCCCCGTCTATAGGCGCACCGGGGAGCTGTTTTTT. This codes for CASSPVYRRTGELFF. Full variable domain (remainder filled in from reference TRBV2 and TRBJ2-2): EPEVTQTPSHQVTQMGQEVILRCVPISNHLYFYWYRQILGQKVEFLVSFYNNEISEKSEIFDDQFSVERPDGSNFTLKIRSTKLEDSAMYFCASSPVYRRTGELFFGEGSRLTVL.

V is TRBV7-9 and J is TRBJ1-5; D is unclear. Trimming took 5 bases from V and 3 from J, leaving 8 bases between them. This CDR3 region has 13 residues. Per germline, CDR1 SEHNR and CDR2 FQNEAQ (reference sequence). Here the CDR3 DNA reads TGTGCCAGCAGCGCGGGGATCAATCAGCCCCAGCATTTT. Residues: CASSAGINQPQHF.

This clone occurred once. The chain is built from TRBV11-3 and TRBJ2-1; D is possibly TRBD1 (6 bases). The CDR3 runs 16 residues. V was shortened by 2 bases and J by 4 bases, with 15 bases between the two germline ends. Looked up from germline, CDR1 is SGHNT and CDR2 is YENEEA. The CDR3 nucleotides read TGTGCCAGCAGCTTAACGGGGACAAGGGAATACAATGAGCAGTTCTTC. It codes for CASSLTGTREYNEQFF.

This clone was detected once. This chain links TRBV7-3 with TRBJ2-1, with D hard to call. The germline CDR1 and CDR2 sequences are SGHTA and FQGTGA. The CDR3 loop spans 13 amino acids. Trimming removed 2 bases at V and 5 bases at J, with 7 bases between. In nucleotides, the CDR3 is TGTGCCAGCAGCTTACGGGTGAACAATGAGCAGTTCTTC. It translates to CASSLRVNNEQFF. The whole variable domain, remainder taken from reference TRBV7-3 and TRBJ2-1, is GAGVSQTPSNKVTEKGKYVELRCDPISGHTALYWYRQSLGQGPEFLIYFQGTGAADDSGLPNDRFFAVRPEGSVSTLKIQRTERGDSAVYLCASSLRVNNEQFFGPGTRLTVL.

The chain combines TRBV6-6 with TRBJ2-7; D may be TRBD1 (5 bases). The CDR3 covers 14 residues. Trimming removed 6 bases at V and 5 bases at J, with 17 bases between. Germline CDR1 is MNHNY and CDR2 is SVGAGI (reference sequence). CDR3 sequence: CASRDSRWGHEQYF. CDR3 DNA sequence: TGTGCCAGCAGAGACAGCCGTTGGGGCCACGAGCAGTACTTC.

The J gene is TRBJ2-1, the V gene TRBV5-1, with D possibly matching TRBD2 (5 bases). V lost 0 bases and J lost 5, with 24 bases in between. Per germline, CDR1 SGHRS and CDR2 YFSETQ. This CDR3 has 19 amino acids. The CDR3 region is CASSLGVKTTKLLHNEQFF. In DNA form, the CDR3 reads TGCGCCAGCAGCTTGGGGGTTAAGACTACCAAACTACTACACAATGAGCAGTTCTTC. The whole variable domain, filled in from reference TRBV5-1 and TRBJ2-1, reads KAGVTQTPRYLIKTRGQQVTLSCSPISGHRSVSWYQQTPGQGLQFLFEYFSETQRNKGNFPGRFSGRQFSNSRSEMNVSTLELGDSALYLCASSLGVKTTKLLHNEQFFGPGTRLTVL.

This rearrangement joins TRBV10-3 to TRBJ1-3; D is uncertain. Germline V gives CDR1 ENHRY, CDR2 SYGVKD. This CDR3 has 14 amino acids. Trimming stripped 2 bases from V and 0 bases from J, with 5 bases between. The CDR3 region has the DNA TGTGCCATCAGTGAGAAGGACTCTGGAAACACCATATATTTT. Amino acid sequence: CAISEKDSGNTIYF.

The chain combines TRBV4-3 with TRBJ2-6; TRBD1 matches at 10 bases. The V gene end was trimmed by 4 bases and the J gene end by 0 bases; junction bases not matched to a gene: 15. Germline loops: CDR1 LGHNA, CDR2 YSLEER. The CDR3 contains 21 residues. The DNA of the CDR3 is TGCGCCAGCAGCCCCTACCCCGGGACAGGGGCCCCGGGCTCTGGGGCCAACGTCCTGACTTTC. It translates to CASSPYPGTGAPGSGANVLTF.

The genes are TRBV6-1 and TRBJ2-7; the D gene is possibly TRBD2 (5 bases). The CDR3 sequence is 12 residues long. The ends were cut back, 2 bases at V and 3 bases at J, with 5 bases in the middle. Germline V lookup: CDR1 MNHNS, CDR2 SASEGT. CDR3 coding DNA: TGTGCCAGCAGTGAACGGGGCTACGAGCAGTACTTC. Residues: CASSERGYEQYF.